This T cell receptor beta chain came from a study of T-cell memory formation after mild COVID-19. Findings and caveats of the study: Memory cells collected pre-infection included some clones that later responded, suggesting cross-reactive memory joined. Later expanders leaned CD4+, whereas clones that contracted between day 15 and 85 were balanced CD4/CD8.

Germline CDR1 is MGHRA and CDR2 is YSYEKL. V was pared by 1 base and J by 3 bases, with 14 bases of the junction left unmatched. The CDR3 is made up of 20 amino acids. It was 5'RACE with constant-segment primers that produced the TCR alpha and TCR beta cDNA libraries, which carried sample barcodes and UMIs. TCRdb reprocessed the 5' RACE reads via MiXCR and lists one record per CDR3 protein. The sample lists around 130,000 distinct CDR3 sequences, about a sixth occurring once. A few counts support this clonotype. The target antigen is unknown. The origin of this receptor is an adult woman who had mild COVID-19 (a few samples of this study predate the infection). Cell type and time point are not known. J is TRBJ2-5 and V is TRBV4-1, with 13 bases lining up with TRBD2. The sequenced sample consisted of PBMCs or a T cell subset sorted from them (not recorded which). In nucleotides, the CDR3 is TGCGCCAGCAGCCAAGTTGAACTAGCGGGGGGGCCAGGTTCGGAAGAGACCCAGTACTTC. This encodes CASSQVELAGGPGSEETQYF.